These T cell receptor beta chains were read from a single sample in a study of cytomegalovirus exposure and HLA in healthy donors. Assay: immunoSEQ multiplex PCR; the TCRdb copy retains only in-frame clones and omits some. The repertoire includes roughly 93,000 clones, around 75% of them detected once, and 9.5% to 12% sits in the top ten. Sequencing was carried out using PBMCs. All receptors come from a man between 18 and 35 years old in good health and CMV-seropositive. Both conserved end residues are part of each CDR3. The D gene is left open where the match is weak. A row's size may be missing; if present it is once, few, many or a size class.

clone_size	j_call	v_call	d_call	cdr3_nt	cdr3_aa
.	TRBJ1-4	TRBV7-9	.	TGTGCCAGCAGCTTAGCCTTCGATGAAAAACTGTTTTTT	CASSLAFDEKLFF
once	TRBJ2-7	TRBV6-5	TRBD2	TGTGCCAGCAGTTACCTCGGGGGGACCGAGCAGTACTTC	CASSYLGGTEQYF
.	TRBJ1-5	TRBV25-1	.	TGTGCCAGCGCTGGGGTCGGATCGGGGGAGCCTCAGCATTTT	CASAGVGSGEPQHF
.	TRBJ2-7	TRBV19	TRBD1	TGTGCCAGTAGTATCGACAGGGCCGACTACGAGCAGTACTTC	CASSIDRADYEQYF
.	TRBJ2-2	TRBV4-1	.	TGCGCCAGCAGCCAAGATATATTAGCGAGAACCGGGGAGCTGTTTTTT	CASSQDILARTGELFF
few	TRBJ2-3	TRBV27	.	TGTGCCAGCAGTCCACAGAGGGTTTTAAACACAGATACGCAGTATTTT	CASSPQRVLNTDTQYF
once	TRBJ1-5	TRBV28	TRBD1	TGTGCCAGCAGCAAACCGGGACAGGGCAATCAGCCCCAGCATTTT	CASSKPGQGNQPQHF
.	TRBJ2-5	TRBV10-3	TRBD2	TGTGCCATCAGTCCCGGGACTAGTAAAGAGACCCAGTACTTC	CAISPGTSKETQYF
.	TRBJ1-1	TRBV15	TRBD1	TGTGCCACGAACTACAGGGGTTTAAGCACTGAAGCTTTCTTT	CATNYRGLSTEAFF
.	TRBJ2-3	TRBV2	TRBD2	TGTGCCAGCAGACGGACTAGCGGGGGGCCGGGCACAGATACGCAGTATTTT	CASRRTSGGPGTDTQYF
.	TRBJ2-1	TRBV29-1	TRBD2	TGCAGCGCCCTGGGGCTAGCGGGGGGGTACTCCTACAATGAGCAGTTCTTC	CSALGLAGGYSYNEQFF
.	TRBJ2-7	TRBV6-6	TRBD1	TGTGCCAGCAGAGGGACAGCCTACGAGCAGTACTTC	CASRGTAYEQYF
.	TRBJ1-6	TRBV5-1	TRBD1	TGCGCCAGCAGCCGCCGACAGGGCTCCCCCCTCCACTTT	CASSRRQGSPLHF
.	TRBJ2-7	TRBV4-1	TRBD1	TGCGCCAGCAGCCACATGCCCGGGACAGGGTACTACGAGCAGTACTTC	CASSHMPGTGYYEQYF
.	TRBJ2-7	TRBV5-1	.	TGCGCCAGCAGCTTGTGGGCCTCCTACGAGCAGTACTTC	CASSLWASYEQYF
once	TRBJ2-1	TRBV7-8	.	TGTGCCAGCAGCGCCACAGGGTTGTACAATGAGCAGTTCTTC	CASSATGLYNEQFF
once	TRBJ2-5	TRBV19	.	TGTGCCAGTAGTCCGTCTAAAGAGACCCAGTACTTC	CASSPSKETQYF
.	TRBJ2-1	TRBV9	TRBD2	TGTGCCAGCAGCGTACTAAACGCGGGGGGCCGGGACAATGAGCAGTTCTTC	CASSVLNAGGRDNEQFF
.	TRBJ2-6	TRBV6-4	TRBD1	TGTGCCAGCAGTCGGGACAGCTCTGGGGCCAACGTCCTGACTTTC	CASSRDSSGANVLTF
.	TRBJ1-5	TRBV27	.	TGTGCCAGCAGTGCCGGGACTACAACAGGGCAGCCCCAGCATTTT	CASSAGTTTGQPQHF
.	TRBJ2-7	TRBV28	TRBD1	TGTGCCAGCAGTTACCGGGACAGTTTCCTCCAATCTAGCTCCTACGAGCAGTACTTC	CASSYRDSFLQSSSYEQYF
few	TRBJ2-3	TRBV4-1	TRBD2	TGCGCCAGCAGCCTTAGCGGGGGGAGAAGCACAGATACGCAGTATTTT	CASSLSGGRSTDTQYF
.	TRBJ2-4	TRBV11-2	TRBD1	TGTGCCAGCAGCTGGGACAGAAGCATTCAGTACTTC	CASSWDRSIQYF
.	TRBJ2-1	TRBV4-1	.	TGCGCCAGCAGCCACGCTAGGGACTTCTTTTACAATGAGCAGTTCTTC	CASSHARDFFYNEQFF
.	TRBJ2-2	TRBV5-1	TRBD1	TGCGCCAGCAGCTCGGACAGGGGGCTTAACACCGGGGAGCTGTTTTTT	CASSSDRGLNTGELFF
.	TRBJ2-1	TRBV9	TRBD2	TGTGCCAGCAGCCCTCGACTAGCGGTGACCCCCTACAATGAGCAGTTCTTC	CASSPRLAVTPYNEQFF
few	TRBJ2-3	TRBV5-4	TRBD1	TGTGCCAGCAGCTCACCGGGACAGAGACTCACAGATACGCAGTATTTT	CASSSPGQRLTDTQYF
.	TRBJ2-7	TRBV28	TRBD1	TGTGCCAGCACTTCCTCCGGGACAGGGCTCTACGAGCAGTACTTC	CASTSSGTGLYEQYF
.	TRBJ1-5	TRBV2	.	TGTGCCAGCAGTGGACGGGAGAGAATGCAGCCCCAGCATTTT	CASSGRERMQPQHF
.	TRBJ2-5	TRBV2	TRBD2	TGTGCCAGCAGTCCGCTATCAGGACTAGCTTTATTGGAGACCCAGTACTTC	CASSPLSGLALLETQYF
few	TRBJ2-3	TRBV4-1	TRBD2	TGCGCCAGCAGTTCAACTAGCGGGGGGGAGGACACGCAGTATTTT	CASSSTSGGEDTQYF
.	TRBJ2-5	TRBV6-1	TRBD1	TGTGCCAGCAGTGATTGGGACAGGCAAGAGACCCAGTACTTC	CASSDWDRQETQYF
few	TRBJ2-1	TRBV7-3	TRBD2	TGTGCCAGCAGTTCCCTCCCGGCGGGGGGGGTTGCGGGTGAGCAGTTCTTC	CASSSLPAGGVAGEQFF
.	TRBJ2-3	TRBV2	TRBD2	TGTGCCAGCGTAGGGCTAGCGGGGATCACAGATACGCAGTATTTT	CASVGLAGITDTQYF
.	TRBJ1-3	TRBV10-3	.	TGTGCCATCAGTGAGTCGACCAGGGGTGGAGACACCATATATTTT	CAISESTRGGDTIYF
.	TRBJ1-3	TRBV30	.	TGTGCCTGGACCAGGGGCCACTCTGGAAACACCATATATTTT	CAWTRGHSGNTIYF
.	TRBJ2-1	TRBV30	.	TGTGCCTGGAGCTACAGGGTCCATGAGCAGTTCTTC	CAWSYRVHEQFF
few	TRBJ2-1	TRBV14	.	TGTGCCAGCAGCCAATCCCCGGGGAGCTTTCAGTTCTTC	CASSQSPGSFQFF
.	TRBJ1-4	TRBV18	TRBD1	TGTGCCAGCTCACCCCGTGGACAGGGGGCTACTAATGAAAAACTGTTTTTT	CASSPRGQGATNEKLFF
few	TRBJ2-3	TRBV30	TRBD2	TGTGCCTGGAGTGTTGGGCTAGCGGAACGCACAGATACGCAGTATTTT	CAWSVGLAERTDTQYF
.	TRBJ2-7	TRBV5-1	TRBD2	TGCGCCAGCAGCCCCTCCCTGGCGGGGGGGCTCTACGAGCAGTACTTC	CASSPSLAGGLYEQYF
.	TRBJ1-2	TRBV28	TRBD1	TGTGCCAGCAGTTTTCTGGCCAGGGGGCTTCTTGGCTACACCTTC	CASSFLARGLLGYTF
.	TRBJ1-1	TRBV7-8	.	TGTGCCAGCGGGGAGAGAGGGAGCCGGACTGAAGCTTTCTTT	CASGERGSRTEAFF
few	TRBJ2-3	TRBV28	TRBD2	TGTGCCAGCAGTTCGGGACTAGCGGGGGCCGACACAGATACGCAGTATTTT	CASSSGLAGADTDTQYF
.	TRBJ1-1	TRBV28	.	TGTGCCAGCAACTGGGCGTTGAACACTGAAGCTTTCTTT	CASNWALNTEAFF
.	TRBJ2-3	TRBV5-1	TRBD2	TGCGCCAGCAGCTTGCCGATAGCGGGAATTAGCACAGATACGCAGTATTTT	CASSLPIAGISTDTQYF
.	TRBJ2-2	TRBV10-3	.	TGTGCCATCAAGTCAGGACTTTCGAACACCGGGGAGCTGTTTTTT	CAIKSGLSNTGELFF
.	TRBJ2-1	TRBV11-2	TRBD1	TGTGCCAGCAGCTTGGGACAGGGTGGCCTTACATCGGATGAGCAGTTCTTC	CASSLGQGGLTSDEQFF
.	TRBJ2-1	TRBV7-9	TRBD2	TGTGCCAGCAGCGACCGCCTAGCGGGGGGCTTATACAATGAGCAGTTCTTC	CASSDRLAGGLYNEQFF
.	TRBJ2-7	TRBV29-1	TRBD1	TGCAGCGTGGCAACAGGGGGCCTCGAGCAGTACTTC	CSVATGGLEQYF
few	TRBJ2-5	TRBV18	.	TGTGCCAGCTCCCGGTCTGGCGGGGGCCAACAAGAGACCCAGTACTTC	CASSRSGGGQQETQYF
once	TRBJ2-2	TRBV10-3	TRBD1	TGTGCCATCAGTTCACAGGGGGCAGTCTCTAACGGGGAGCTGTTTTTT	CAISSQGAVSNGELFF
.	TRBJ2-5	TRBV9	TRBD1	TGTGCCAGCAGCGTAGCTCCGGGACAGGGAGAGACCCAGTACTTC	CASSVAPGQGETQYF